A single sample is the source of the 2 T cell receptor beta chains below, sequenced in a study of blood T cells in healthy people across ages (dated by TCRdb to about 2015). Libraries were made using 5' RACE. Sequenced on an Illumina HiSeq 2500. A second PCR of 7 to 11 cycles was performed with a sample-barcoded 5' primer and a J-beta primer mix. In TCRdb, the public reads were trimmed at Q25 with fastp and aligned with MiXCR, with productive beta chains retained. Identical CDR3 protein sequences are pooled into one entry, listed with their most common genes and DNA. This sample comprises roughly 800,000 distinct CDR3 sequences, 58% of them detected only once. About 20% of the sample is held by the ten biggest clonotypes. Source material: blood. The receptors derive from a man aged 30-40 years in good health.

V is TRBV12-3 or TRBV12-4 and J is TRBJ2-5, with 8 positions matching TRBD1. The J call is doubtful: the DNA matches TRBJ2-7 better. CDR3 length: 14 amino acids. The CDR3 region has the DNA TGTGCCAGCAGTCCGCTGGACAGGGAAAACGAGCAGTACTTC. Translating gives CASSPLDRENEQYF.

This clonotype appeared a few times. The V gene is TRBV7-2, the J gene TRBJ2-1; TRBD1 agrees at 7 bases. CDR1 and CDR2 (germline): SGHTA, FQGNSA. V trimming: 5 bases; J trimming: 1 base; junction bases outside the gene matches: 5. The CDR3 sequence is 15 residues long. The CDR3 reads CASSPLRGSYNEQFF. The CDR3 DNA sequence: TGTGCCAGCAGCCCCCTCAGGGGGTCCTACAATGAGCAGTTCTTC.